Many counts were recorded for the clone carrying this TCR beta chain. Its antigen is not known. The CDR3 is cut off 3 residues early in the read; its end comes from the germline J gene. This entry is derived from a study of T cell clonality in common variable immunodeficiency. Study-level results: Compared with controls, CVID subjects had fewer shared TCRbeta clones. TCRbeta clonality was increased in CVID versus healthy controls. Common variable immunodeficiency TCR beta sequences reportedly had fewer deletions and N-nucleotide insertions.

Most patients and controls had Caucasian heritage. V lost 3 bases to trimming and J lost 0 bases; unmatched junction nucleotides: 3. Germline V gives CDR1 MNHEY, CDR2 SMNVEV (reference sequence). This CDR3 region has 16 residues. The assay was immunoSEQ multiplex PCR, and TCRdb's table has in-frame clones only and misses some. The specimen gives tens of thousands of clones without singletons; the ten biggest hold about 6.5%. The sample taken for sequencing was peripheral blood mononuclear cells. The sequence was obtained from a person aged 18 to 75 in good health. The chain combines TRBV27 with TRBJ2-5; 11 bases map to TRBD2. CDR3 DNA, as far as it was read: TGTGCCAGCAGTTTTAGCGGGGGGGGATACCAAGAGACC. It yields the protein CASSFSGGGYQET. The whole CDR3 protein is CASSFSGGGYQETQYF.